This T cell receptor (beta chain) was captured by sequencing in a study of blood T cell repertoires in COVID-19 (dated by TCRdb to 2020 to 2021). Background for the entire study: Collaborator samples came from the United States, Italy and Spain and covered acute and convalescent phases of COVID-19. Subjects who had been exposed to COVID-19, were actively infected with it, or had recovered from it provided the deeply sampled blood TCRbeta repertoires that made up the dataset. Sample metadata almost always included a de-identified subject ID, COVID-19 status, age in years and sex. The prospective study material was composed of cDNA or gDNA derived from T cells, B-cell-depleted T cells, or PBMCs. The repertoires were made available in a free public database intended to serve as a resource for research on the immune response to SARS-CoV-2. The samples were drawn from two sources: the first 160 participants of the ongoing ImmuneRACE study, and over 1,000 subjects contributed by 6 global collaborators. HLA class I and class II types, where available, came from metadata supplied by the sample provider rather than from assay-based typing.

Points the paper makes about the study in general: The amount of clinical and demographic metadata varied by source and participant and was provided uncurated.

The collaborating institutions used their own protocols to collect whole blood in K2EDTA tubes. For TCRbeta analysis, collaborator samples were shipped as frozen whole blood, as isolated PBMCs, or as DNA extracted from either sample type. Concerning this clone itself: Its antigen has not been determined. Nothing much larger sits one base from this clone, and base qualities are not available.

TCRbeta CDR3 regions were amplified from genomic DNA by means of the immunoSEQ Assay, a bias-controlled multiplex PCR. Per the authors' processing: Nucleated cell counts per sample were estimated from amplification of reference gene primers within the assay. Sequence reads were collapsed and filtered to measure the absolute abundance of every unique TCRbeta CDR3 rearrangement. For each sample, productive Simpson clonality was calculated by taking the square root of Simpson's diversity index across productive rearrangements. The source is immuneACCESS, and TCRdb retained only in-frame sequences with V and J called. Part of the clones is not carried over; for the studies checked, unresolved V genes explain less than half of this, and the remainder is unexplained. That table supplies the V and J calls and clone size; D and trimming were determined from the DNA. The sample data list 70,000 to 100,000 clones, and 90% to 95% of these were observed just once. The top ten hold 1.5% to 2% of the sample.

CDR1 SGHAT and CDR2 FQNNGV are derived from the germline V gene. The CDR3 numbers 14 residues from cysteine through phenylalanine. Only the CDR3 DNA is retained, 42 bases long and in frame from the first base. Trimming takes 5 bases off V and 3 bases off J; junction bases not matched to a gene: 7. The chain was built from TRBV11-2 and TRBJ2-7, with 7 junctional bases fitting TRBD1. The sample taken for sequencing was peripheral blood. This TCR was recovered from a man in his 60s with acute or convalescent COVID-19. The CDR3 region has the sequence CASSHNGQDYEQYF. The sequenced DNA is TGTGCCAGCAGCCACAACGGACAGGACTACGAGCAGTACTTC. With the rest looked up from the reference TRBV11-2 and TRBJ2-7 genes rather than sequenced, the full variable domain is EAGVAQSPRYKIIEKRQSVAFWCNPISGHATLYWYQQILGQGPKLLIQFQNNGVVDDSQLPKDRFSAERLKGVDSTLKIQPAKLEDSAVYLCASSHNGQDYEQYFGPGTRLTVT.